The source of this T cell receptor (beta chain) is a study of CD8+ T cells in alopecia areata. Study-wide findings and caveats: Besides other cells, scalp samples also yield sequences of resident alphabeta T cells from normal skin. Greater clonality was observed in lesional scalp samples, especially alopecia totalis/universalis, versus normal scalp.

The treatment was: oral pan-JAK inhibitor, 5-10 mg twice daily. Per germline, CDR1 LGHNA and CDR2 YNFKEQ. The CDR3 runs to 16 residues. The V and J ends lost 0 bases and 2 bases, in that order; junction bases with no gene match: 6. As to this clone: Its specificity is not known.

RNA extraction and reverse transcription yielded cDNA as sequencing template. The protocol was immunoSEQ multiplex PCR, while the TCRdb copy is restricted to in-frame clones and leaves out a portion. The table shows about 210,000 clones, with approximately 67% occurring only once. This chain links TRBV4-2 with TRBJ2-7; 8 bases match TRBD1. This clonotype was sampled from a human donor with alopecia areata. Source: CD4+ T cells sorted from blood, taken at approximately week 42, from a patient treated with tofacitinib. CDR3 region: CASSQDRSDRAYEQYF. In nucleotides, the CDR3 is TGTGCCAGCAGCCAAGATCGCTCGGACAGGGCCTACGAGCAGTACTTC.